The 32 T cell receptor beta chains given below trace back to one sample, sequenced in a study of breast tumors, draining lymph nodes, adjacent tissues. TCRdb re-analysed the multiplex PCR reads in MiXCR, keeping a single row per CDR3 protein. Of 15,000 to 20,000 distinct CDR3 sequences detected, just under 45% appear once; the ten largest clones hold about 14%. Sequenced material: tumor-adjacent breast tissue. The receptors stem from a female donor with breast cancer. Some clones in this sample may be carry-over from other donors' samples.

A few counts support this clonotype. The chain carries TRBV27 and TRBJ2-2; 7 bases are shared with TRBD2. Germline trimming cut 1 base from V and 5 bases from J; bases unmatched to any gene: 4. The CDR3 loop spans 15 amino acids. The germline V gene encodes CDR1 MNHEY and CDR2 SMNVEV (reference sequence). The CDR3 sequence: CASSLFERGTGELFF. DNA for the CDR3: TGTGCCAGCAGTTTATTCGAGCGGGGTACCGGGGAGCTGTTTTTT.

There are many counts of this clonotype. The chain has TRBV19 and TRBJ2-1; weak D call: TRBD2 (6 bases). CDR1 is LNHDA, CDR2 SQIVND, per germline (reference sequence). V lost 6 bases and J 2 bases, leaving 17 bases between the germline ends. This CDR3 region has 16 residues. The CDR3 coding sequence is TGTGCCAGTAGCTCCCTTAGCGGCCGCCCCTACAATGAGCAGTTCTTC. Its translation: CASSSLSGRPYNEQFF.

This clonotype appeared once. The chain links TRBV2 to TRBJ2-5, with 13 bases matching TRBD2. V shed 9 bases and J 4 bases; nucleotides not matched to a gene: 11. The CDR3 is 16 amino acids. Germline V gives CDR1 SNHLY, CDR2 FYNNEI. CDR3 nucleotides: TGTGCCAGTCCAAAAGGGACTAGCGGGGCCTCAGAGACCCAGTACTTC. Residues: CASPKGTSGASETQYF.

This clonotype was detected ten times or more. The chain joins TRBV11-3 to TRBJ2-7; the match to TRBD1 covers 8 bases. With 0 bases clipped from V and 2 bases from J, the junction kept 3 bases outside the gene matches. Germline loops: CDR1 SGHNT, CDR2 YENEEA. CDR3 size: 15 residues. The DNA of the CDR3 is TGTGCCAGCAGCTTAGAAAACAGGGGGGCCTACGAGCAGTACTTC. Translation: CASSLENRGAYEQYF.

The rearrangement joins TRBV2 to TRBJ1-2; a possible D gene is TRBD1 (5 bases). V lost 7 bases, J lost 6 bases, and 15 bases lay in between. The V gene's germline CDR1 is SNHLY and CDR2 FYNNEI. CDR3 length: 13 residues. Here the CDR3 reads CASTSGRGDGYTF. Written as DNA, the CDR3 is TGTGCCAGCACGTCGGGACGGGGGGATGGCTACACCTTC.

This clonotype was detected ten times or more. The CDR3 bases are TGTGCCAGCAGTTTATACAGTCGAGGTGGCTACACCTTC. Its protein is CASSLYSRGGYTF. V usage is TRBV12-3 or TRBV12-4 and J usage is TRBJ1-2; D remains unclear. V lost 2 bases, J lost 7 bases, and 11 bases lay in between. This CDR3 is built from 13 residues.

Many counts were recorded for this clonotype. The chain joins TRBV29-1 to TRBJ2-5; 8 nucleotides line up with TRBD1. V was pared by 5 bases and J by 1 base, with 0 bases of the junction left unmatched. The V gene's germline CDR1 is SQVTM and CDR2 ANQGSEA. The CDR3 has 12 amino acids. The CDR3 loop reads CSVTGGQETQYF. CDR3 DNA: TGCAGCGTTACAGGGGGCCAAGAGACCCAGTACTTC.

In the case of this clonotype: Sequence at one end of the junction differs from germline and may be a read error. The rearrangement uses TRBV9 and TRBJ2-7; D not resolved. The length of the CDR3 is 14 residues. Germline loops: CDR1 SGDLS, CDR2 YYNGEE. The CDR3 region is CASSVDGNSYEQSF. CDR3 DNA: TGTGCCAGCAGCGTAGATGGCAACTCCTACGAGCAGTCCTTC.

The J gene is TRBJ2-3, the V gene TRBV27; unclear D gene. Germline V lookup: CDR1 MNHEY, CDR2 SMNVEV (reference sequence). V lost 3 bases to trimming and J lost 0 bases, with 10 bases between them. This CDR3 contains 15 residues. For the CDR3, the DNA is TGTGCCAGCAGTTTGCAGCGTCGGAGCACAGATACGCAGTATTTT. It is translated as CASSLQRRSTDTQYF.

The chain has TRBV7-2 and TRBJ2-5; 15 positions agree with TRBD2. V lost 8 bases and J lost 5; bases outside the gene matches: 9. This CDR3 is 16 amino acids long. The germline gives CDR1 SGHTA, CDR2 FQGNSA. The chain's CDR3 is CASPGLAGGQGETQYF. The CDR3, as DNA: TGTGCCAGCCCGGGACTAGCGGGAGGTCAGGGGGAGACCCAGTACTTC.

This clonotype was recorded many times. With a much larger clone just one base away, this may be a read error. The rearrangement joins TRBV20-1 to TRBJ1-2; TRBD1 agrees at 7 bases. This CDR3 region has 12 residues. CDR1 is DFQATT, CDR2 SNEGSKA, per germline (reference sequence). V shed 8 bases and J 4 bases; nucleotides not matched to a gene: 7. The CDR3 coding sequence is TGCAGTACTCCGACAGGGAGCTATGGCTACACCTTC. Its protein is CSTPTGSYGYTF.

This clonotype has more than one count but fewer than ten. The CDR3 nucleotides read TGTGCCAGCAGCCCGGGGGGGACAGATACGCAGTATTTT. As protein: CASSPGGTDTQYF. The genes are TRBV6-6 and TRBJ2-3; 8 bases are a match to TRBD2. In germline, CDR1 is MNHNY, CDR2 SVGAGI (reference sequence). With V trimmed by 6 bases and J by 3 bases, 2 bases remained unmatched. This CDR3 comprises 13 residues.

This clonotype was counted many times. This chain connects TRBV5-4 to TRBJ2-5; D unresolved. The CDR3 contains 14 residues. The germline gives CDR1 SGHNT, CDR2 YYREEE (reference sequence). Trimming cost V 0 bases and J 7 bases, with 13 bases left between them. CDR3 coding DNA: TGTGCCAGCAGCTTGGACGGACCACACGGGACCCAGTACTTC. It codes for CASSLDGPHGTQYF. Full variable domain (remainder filled in from reference TRBV5-4 and TRBJ2-5): ETGVTQSPTHLIKTRGQQVTLRCSSQSGHNTVSWYQQALGQGPQFIFQYYREEENGRGNFPPRFSGLQFPNYSSELNVNALELDDSALYLCASSLDGPHGTQYFGPGTRLLVL.

V and J are TRBV24-1 and TRBJ2-7; D tentatively reads TRBD1 or TRBD2 (5 bases each). Trimming left V 5 bases short and J 3 bases short, with 22 bases between. The length of the CDR3 is 17 residues. Germline V lookup: CDR1 KGHDR, CDR2 SFDVKD. CDR3 coding DNA: TGTGCCACCAGTGGAACCACTAGGGACGGACCATTCTACGAGCAGTACTTC. Its protein is CATSGTTRDGPFYEQYF.

The chain is built from TRBV5-4 and TRBJ1-2; TRBD1 matches 9 bases. With 4 bases clipped from V and 4 bases from J, the junction kept 5 bases outside the gene matches. CDR1 is SGHNT and CDR2 is YYREEE in the germline V gene (reference sequence). The CDR3 is 14 amino acids. CDR3 in amino acids: CASSPGTGIYGYTF. The CDR3 DNA reads TGTGCCAGCAGCCCGGGGACAGGGATCTATGGCTACACCTTC.

The rearrangement uses TRBV7-9 and TRBJ2-7; D assignment may be TRBD1 or TRBD2 (5 bases each). The CDR3 has 13 amino acids. V lost 5 bases and J lost 4, with 12 bases in between. The germline CDR1 and CDR2 sequences are SEHNR and FQNEAQ (reference sequence). The CDR3 region is CASSPPGGYEQYV. The DNA of the CDR3 is TGTGCCAGCAGCCCCCCTGGGGGATACGAGCAGTACGTC.

By proportion, this clonotype is medium-sized. This chain uses TRBV5-6 with TRBJ2-7, with TRBD1 identical over 10 bases. Unmatched junction bases numbered 5, after V lost 3 bases and J lost 5 bases. The CDR3 loop spans 14 amino acids. Per germline, CDR1 SGHDT and CDR2 YYEEEE. As DNA, the CDR3 is TGTGCCAGCAGCTACCCGGGACAGGGGAACGAGCAGTACTTC. Translating gives CASSYPGQGNEQYF. Full variable domain (outside the CDR3, taken from reference TRBV5-6 and TRBJ2-7): DAGVTQSPTHLIKTRGQQVTLRCSPKSGHDTVSWYQQALGQGPQFIFQYYEEEERQRGNFPDRFSGHQFPNYSSELNVNALLLGDSALYLCASSYPGQGNEQYFGPGTRLTVT.

This clonotype was found many times. The J gene is TRBJ2-1, the V gene TRBV10-1; D call uncertain. CDR1 is WNHNN, CDR2 SYGVQD, per germline (reference sequence). The CDR3 covers 13 residues. V dropped 2 bases and J dropped 5 bases, with 7 bases sitting between them. CDR3 loop: CASSEDRDNEQFF. The CDR3 region has the DNA TGCGCCAGCAGTGAGGATAGGGACAATGAGCAGTTCTTC.

Ten or more counts support this clonotype. As DNA, the CDR3 is TGTGCCAGCAGTCACCCTTGGACTGAGCAGTTCTTC. It translates to CASSHPWTEQFF. V is TRBV28 and J is TRBJ2-1; D remains unclear. V lost 5 bases and J lost 9, with 11 bases in between. Looked up from germline, CDR1 is MDHEN and CDR2 is SYDVKM. The CDR3 is made up of 12 amino acids. Full variable domain (rest looked up from reference TRBV28 and TRBJ2-1): DVKVTQSSRYLVKRTGEKVFLECVQDMDHENMFWYRQDPGLGLRLIYFSYDVKMKEKGDIPEGYSVSREKKERFSLILESASTNQTSMYLCASSHPWTEQFFGPGTRLTVL.

The V call is TRBV4-2, the J call TRBJ2-1, with D perhaps matching TRBD2 (7 bases). The V gene's germline CDR1 is LGHNA and CDR2 YNFKEQ. The V and J ends lost 0 bases and 4 bases respectively, with 13 bases between them. This CDR3 has 16 amino acids. CDR3 loop: CASSQDRGARYNEQFF. The CDR3 DNA follows: TGTGCCAGCAGCCAAGATCGGGGGGCCAGATACAATGAGCAGTTCTTC.

Comment on this clonotype: The DNA is omitted, as the CDR3 cannot be located on it reliably, and the CDR3 follows TCRdb's listing. The genes are TRBV12-3 or TRBV12-4 and TRBJ2-5; the table calls TRBD1, which could not be checked here. The CDR3 is 21 residues long, ends included. CDR3 protein: CASRPTGVNEKLFFGSGTQYF.

Regarding this clonotype: One base away lies a much larger clone, so this may be a sequencing read error. This rearrangement joins TRBV7-9 to TRBJ2-5; 14 nucleotides match TRBD2. CDR1 is SEHNR, CDR2 FQNEAQ, per germline (reference sequence). The length of the CDR3 is 15 residues. The CDR3 nucleotides are TGTGCCAGCAGCCCGGGACTAGCGGGAGCGGAGACCCAGCCCTTC. Protein: CASSPGLAGAETQPF.

This clonotype is medium-sized within its sample. The CDR3 sequence is CASSVDAGVGFSGNTIYF. CDR3 bases: TGTGCCAGCAGCGTAGATGCAGGGGTCGGCTTCTCTGGAAACACCATATATTTT. The V and J genes are TRBV9 and TRBJ1-3, with D perhaps TRBD1 (6 bases). V was pared by 0 bases and J by 0 bases, with 16 bases between. Germline CDR1 SGDLS, CDR2 YYNGEE. The CDR3 totals 18 residues.

This clonotype showed up many times. Given a much more abundant clone one base away, this may be a read error. V is TRBV20-1 and J is TRBJ1-5; possibly TRBD1 for D (5 bases). This CDR3 contains 14 residues. Per the germline V gene, CDR1 is DFQATT and CDR2 is SNEGSKA (reference sequence). In DNA form, the CDR3 reads TGCAGTGCTAACCGGGGGTCTATCAATCCGCCCCAGCATTTT. Translated: CSANRGSINPPQHF.

This clonotype is medium-sized within its sample. CDR3 region: CASSSRSSGKETQYF. The CDR3 region has the DNA TGTGCCAGCAGCTCCCGGAGTAGCGGGAAGGAGACCCAGTACTTC. This chain uses TRBV13 with TRBJ2-5, with 8 bases lining up with TRBD2. The J segment lost 5 bases and the V segment lost 4 bases, leaving 9 bases of the junction unmatched. The germline V gene encodes CDR1 PRHDT and CDR2 FYEKMQ (reference sequence). The CDR3 runs to 15 residues. Drawing the rest from reference TRBV13 and TRBJ2-5, the complete variable domain is AAGVIQSPRHLIKEKRETATLKCYPIPRHDTVYWYQQGPGQDPQFLISFYEKMQSDKGSIPDRFSAQQFSDYHSELNMSSLELGDSALYFCASSSRSSGKETQYFGPGTRLLVL.

The count of this clonotype is one. The chain recombines TRBV10-3 with TRBJ2-3; TRBD2 aligns across 13 bases. The V segment lost 4 bases and the J segment 4 bases; nucleotides outside the gene matches: 11. The V gene's germline CDR1 is ENHRY and CDR2 SYGVKD. This CDR3 is 18 amino acids long. The CDR3 nucleotides read TGTGCCATCAGTGGAGGACTAGCGGGAGTCCCTTCCCCAGATACGCAGTATTTT. Translating it yields CAISGGLAGVPSPDTQYF.

This clonotype was counted at least ten times. The genes are TRBV20-1 and TRBJ1-5; no reliable D call. The CDR3 totals 14 residues. V gave up 5 bases and J gave up 0 bases, with 11 bases separating them. The germline V gene encodes CDR1 DFQATT and CDR2 SNEGSKA (reference sequence). CDR3: CSAPDGNSNQPQHF. The DNA for the CDR3 is TGCAGTGCTCCGGACGGCAATAGCAATCAGCCCCAGCATTTT.

The genes are TRBV2 and TRBJ2-5; 10 bases line up with TRBD2. V shed 1 base and J 9 bases; nucleotides not matched to a gene: 14. CDR3 length equals 17 residues. The germline V gene encodes CDR1 SNHLY and CDR2 FYNNEI. This chain's CDR3 is CASSEEASGGVIMSQYF. In DNA, the CDR3 is TGTGCCAGCAGTGAAGAGGCTAGCGGGGGCGTCATCATGTCCCAGTACTTC.

The sample holds many counts of this clonotype. This may come from a read error, since a much larger clone is one base off. V gene TRBV20-1 combines with J gene TRBJ1-5; D is unresolved. Germline CDR1 reads DFQATT; CDR2 reads SNEGSKA (reference sequence). The CDR3 is 14 residues long. The CDR3 DNA reads as TGCAGTGCTCCGGACGGCAATAGCAATCCGCCCCAGCATTTT. It is translated as CSAPDGNSNPPQHF.

In its sample, this clonotype is medium-sized. The chain is built from TRBV5-6 and TRBJ1-2; 11 nucleotides match TRBD1. V lost 7 bases, J lost 7 bases, and 6 bases stayed unmatched. Germline V gives CDR1 SGHDT, CDR2 YYEEEE. There are 13 residues in the CDR3. The CDR3 DNA is TGTGCCAGCGCATGGACAGGGGGCTCTGGCTACACCTTC. Its translation is CASAWTGGSGYTF.

The rearrangement joins TRBV9 to TRBJ2-7; TRBD2 matches 7 bases. Trimming took 0 bases from V and 5 from J; bases not matched to a gene: 8. There are 15 residues in the CDR3. Germline V gene data show CDR1 as SGDLS and CDR2 as YYNGEE. The CDR3 region is CASSVGGLLGDEQYF. In DNA form, the CDR3 reads TGTGCCAGCAGCGTAGGGGGACTACTCGGGGACGAGCAGTACTTC.

CDR3: CASGLIRGNQPQHF. CDR3 coding DNA: TGTGCTAGTGGTTTAATACGAGGCAATCAGCCCCAGCATTTT. The chain uses TRBV12-5 and TRBJ1-5; D gene unclear. V was trimmed by 3 bases and J by 2 bases, leaving 8 bases between them. CDR1 is LGHNT, CDR2 FRNRAP, per germline. The CDR3 spans 14 residues. The full variable domain, with the rest looked up from reference TRBV12-5 and TRBJ1-5, is DARVTQTPRHKVTEMGQEVTMRCQPILGHNTVFWYRQTMMQGLELLAYFRNRAPLDDSGMPKDRFSAEMPDATLATLKIQPSEPRDSAVYFCASGLIRGNQPQHFGDGTRLSIL.